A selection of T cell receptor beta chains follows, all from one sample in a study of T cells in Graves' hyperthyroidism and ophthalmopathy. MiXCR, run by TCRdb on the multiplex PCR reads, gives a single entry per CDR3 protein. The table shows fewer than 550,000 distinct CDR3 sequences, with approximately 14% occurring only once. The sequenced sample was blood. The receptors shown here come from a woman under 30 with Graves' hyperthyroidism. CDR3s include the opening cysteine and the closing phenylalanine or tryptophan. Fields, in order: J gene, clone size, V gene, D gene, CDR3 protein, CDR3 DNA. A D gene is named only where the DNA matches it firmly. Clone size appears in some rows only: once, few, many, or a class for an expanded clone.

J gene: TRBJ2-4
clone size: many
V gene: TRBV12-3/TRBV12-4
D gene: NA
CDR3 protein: CASSSPGFRNIQYF
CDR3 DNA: TGTGCCAGCAGTTCACCAGGCTTTCGTAACATTCAGTACTTC

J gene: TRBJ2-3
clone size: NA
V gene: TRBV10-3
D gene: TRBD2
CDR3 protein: CAISESGRGGADTQYF
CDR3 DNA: TGTGCCATCAGTGAGTCAGGTCGGGGGGGTGCCGATACGCAGTATTTT

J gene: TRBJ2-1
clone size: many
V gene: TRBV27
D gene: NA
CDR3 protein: CASSSLDVNEQFF
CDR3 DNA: TGTGCCAGCAGTTCCCTAGATGTCAATGAGCAGTTCTTC

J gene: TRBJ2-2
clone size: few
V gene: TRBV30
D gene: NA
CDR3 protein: CAWTWAHTGELFF
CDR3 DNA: TGTGCCTGGACGTGGGCCCACACCGGGGAGCTGTTTTTT

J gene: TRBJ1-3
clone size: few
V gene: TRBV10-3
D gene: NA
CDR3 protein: CAIRSDSGNTIYF
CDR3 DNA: TGTGCCATCAGGTCCGACTCTGGAAACACCATATATTTT

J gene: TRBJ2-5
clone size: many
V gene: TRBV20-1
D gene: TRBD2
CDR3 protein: CSALGGQETQYF
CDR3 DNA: TGCAGTGCTTTGGGGGGGCAAGAGACCCAGTACTTC

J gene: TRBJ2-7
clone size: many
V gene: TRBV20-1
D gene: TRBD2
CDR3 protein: CSARDMREGYEQYF
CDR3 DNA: TGCAGTGCTAGAGATATGCGGGAGGGATACGAGCAGTACTTC

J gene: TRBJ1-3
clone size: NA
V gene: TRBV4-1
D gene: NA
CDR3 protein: CASSHQSGEGSSGNTIYF
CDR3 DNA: TGCGCCAGCAGCCATCAAAGTGGGGAGGGGAGCTCTGGAAACACCATATATTTT

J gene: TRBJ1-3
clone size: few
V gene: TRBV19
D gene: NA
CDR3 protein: CASRTGSSGNTIYF
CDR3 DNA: TGTGCCAGTAGAACAGGGTCCTCTGGAAACACCATATATTTT

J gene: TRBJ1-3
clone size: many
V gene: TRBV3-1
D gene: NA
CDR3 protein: CASSQDSGNTIYF
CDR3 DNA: TGTGCCAGCAGCCAAGATAGTGGGAACACCATATATTTT

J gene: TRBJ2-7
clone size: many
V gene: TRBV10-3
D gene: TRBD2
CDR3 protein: CAISDHGTSGRDEQYF
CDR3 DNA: TGTGCCATCAGTGACCATGGGACTAGCGGGAGAGACGAGCAGTACTTC

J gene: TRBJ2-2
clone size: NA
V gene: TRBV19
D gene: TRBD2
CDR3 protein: CASSIGLAGAAGELFF
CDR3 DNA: TGTGCCAGTAGTATAGGACTAGCGGGAGCCGCCGGGGAGCTGTTTTTT

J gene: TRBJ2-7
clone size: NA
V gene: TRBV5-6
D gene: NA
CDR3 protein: CASSLGGRFYEQYF
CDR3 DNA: TGTGCCAGCAGCTTAGGGGGACGCTTCTACGAGCAGTACTTC

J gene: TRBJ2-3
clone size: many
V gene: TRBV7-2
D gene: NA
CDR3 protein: CASSLRAESTDTQYF
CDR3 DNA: TGTGCCAGCAGCTTACGGGCGGAGAGCACAGATACGCAGTATTTT

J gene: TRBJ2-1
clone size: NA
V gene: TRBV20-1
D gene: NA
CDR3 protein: CSARGGSGTFRNEQFF
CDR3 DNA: TGCAGTGCTAGAGGAGGGTCAGGGACGTTTAGGAATGAGCAGTTCTTC

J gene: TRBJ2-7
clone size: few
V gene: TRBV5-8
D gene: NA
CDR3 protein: CASSFYGNEQYF
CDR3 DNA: TGTGCCAGCAGCTTTTATGGTAACGAGCAGTACTTC

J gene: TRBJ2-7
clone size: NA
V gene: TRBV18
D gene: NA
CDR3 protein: CASSPGSYGEQYF
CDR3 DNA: TGTGCCAGCTCACCAGGTTCCTACGGCGAGCAGTACTTC

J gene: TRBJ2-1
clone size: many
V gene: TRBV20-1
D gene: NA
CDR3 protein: CSARDYGARVGYNEQFF
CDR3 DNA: TGCAGTGCTAGAGATTATGGGGCTAGAGTGGGATACAATGAGCAGTTCTTC